The source of this TCR beta chain is a study of blood T cell repertoires in COVID-19. Profiled with immunoSEQ multiplex PCR; TCRdb holds only in-frame clones, not every one. Of roughly 400,000 clones listed, approximately 90% are singletons. The V segment lost 1 base and the J segment 5 bases; nucleotides outside the gene matches: 6. In germline, CDR1 is SGHTA, CDR2 FQGNSA. CDR3 size: 15 residues. This clone was picked up one time. Sequencing was done on a sample of PBMCs or T cells enriched from blood (not recorded which). The chain has TRBV7-2 and TRBJ2-7, with 9 bases lining up with TRBD2. This clonotype was obtained from a woman between 35 and 50 years old who had been exposed to COVID-19. The CDR3 DNA reads as TGTGCCAGCAGCTTAGAGGGCGGGAGGGCCAACGAGCAGTACTTC. Its translation: CASSLEGGRANEQYF.